One sample yielded the 8 T cell receptor beta chains listed below, sequenced in a study of blood T cell repertoires in COVID-19. Sequencing used immunoSEQ multiplex PCR; TCRdb keeps in-frame clones, though not all of them. The sample contains approximately 37,000 clones, 70% to 90% of which appear only once. Material for sequencing was peripheral blood. All receptors derive from a man aged 45-60 years in a cohort sampled during active COVID-19.

This clone showed up just a few times. The junction and the germline gene differ at one end; a read error may be behind it. This sequence joins TRBV7-7 and TRBJ2-2; no firm D call. The V gene's germline CDR1 is SSHAT and CDR2 FNYEAQ (reference sequence). The CDR3 is 18 residues long. The CDR3 DNA sequence: TGTGCTAGCAGCTTAGCCGTTCTGGTTACAGCCCGACCCGGGGAGCTGTTTTTT. Translation: CASSLAVLVTARPGELFF.

The gene calls are TRBV30 and TRBJ1-4; D call uncertain. The CDR3 is 18 amino acids. The V gene lost 0 bases and the J gene lost 0 bases, with 17 bases spanning the gap. CDR1 and CDR2 (germline): GTSNPN, SVGIG (reference sequence). The CDR3 protein is CAWSVRRGRFATNEKLFF. The CDR3 nucleotides read TGTGCCTGGAGTGTACGGAGAGGCAGATTTGCAACTAATGAAAAACTGTTTTTT.

V usage is TRBV18 and J usage is TRBJ2-7, with 10 bases matching TRBD2. CDR3 length: 14 residues. V was clipped by 5 bases and J by 4 bases; unmatched bases: 5. Germline CDR1 KGHSH, CDR2 LQKENI. The CDR3 here is CASSASGGLYEQYV. The CDR3 DNA sequence: TGTGCCAGCTCAGCTAGCGGGGGTTTGTACGAGCAGTACGTC.

This clone was seen a handful of times. Other nucleotide sequences in the sample specify the same CDR3. This chain joins TRBV4-1 and TRBJ1-6; TRBD1 matches 7 bases. In germline, CDR1 is MGHRA, CDR2 YSYEKL. V lost 0 bases, J lost 7 bases, and 3 bases stayed unmatched. The CDR3 has 15 amino acids. The CDR3: CASSQETGLNSPLHF. CDR3 DNA: TGCGCCAGCAGCCAAGAGACAGGGTTGAATTCACCCCTCCACTTT.

This clone came up once. This chain joins TRBV27 and TRBJ2-5, with TRBD2 matching 12 bases. The junction had 9 bases not matched to a gene; V was cut back by 5 bases and J by 5 bases. The CDR3 is 16 amino acids. CDR1 is MNHEY, CDR2 SMNVEV, per germline (reference sequence). The CDR3 bases are TGTGCCAGCAGTCCCTTACTAGCGGGAGGATCGGAGACCCAGTACTTC. It encodes CASSPLLAGGSETQYF.

The chain carries TRBV5-6 and TRBJ2-6, with 7 bases identical to TRBD1. The ends lost 4 bases at V and 0 bases at J; junction bases unmatched: 7. The CDR3 has 17 amino acids. Germline V lookup: CDR1 SGHDT, CDR2 YYEEEE. The CDR3, as DNA: TGTGCCAGCAGCCCGGGACAGCCCTTCTCTGGGGCCAACGTCCTGACTTTC. It yields the protein CASSPGQPFSGANVLTF.

By share, this clone ranks as medium-sized. The gene calls are TRBV7-9 and TRBJ1-2; D might be TRBD1 (5 bases). CDR3 length: 17 amino acids. V was trimmed by 4 bases and J by 5 bases, leaving 23 bases between them. In germline, CDR1 is SEHNR, CDR2 FQNEAQ (reference sequence). CDR3 in DNA: TGTGCCAGCAGCTCCGGGGCCGGGAGCCCTCCCTTTTATGGCTACACCTTC. It encodes CASSSGAGSPPFYGYTF.

This clone ranks as medium-sized. V and J are TRBV7-9 and TRBJ2-1, with a weak D call TRBD2 (6 bases). The V end lost 7 bases, the J end lost 0 bases, and 10 bases lay between the germline ends. The CDR3 is 14 amino acids. From germline, CDR1 is SEHNR and CDR2 FQNEAQ (reference sequence). Written as DNA, the CDR3 is TGTGCCAGCATCTTGGAGGGCTCCTACAATGAGCAGTTCTTC. Its protein product is CASILEGSYNEQFF. The entire variable domain, with the rest obtained from reference TRBV7-9 and TRBJ2-1, is as follows: DTGVSQNPRHKITKRGQNVTFRCDPISEHNRLYWYRQTLGQGPEFLTYFQNEAQLEKSRLLSDRFSAERPKGSFSTLEIQRTEQGDSAMYLCASILEGSYNEQFFGPGTRLTVL.